These T cell receptor beta chains were read from a single sample in a study of blood T cells in healthy people across ages. MiXCR, applied by TCRdb to the 5' RACE reads, yields one record per CDR3 protein. This repertoire shows over a million distinct CDR3 sequences, roughly 64% found once; its top ten account for 6.5% to 8.5%. Sequenced input: blood. The source of these receptors is a man aged 18-30 years in good health. Each CDR3 is given with its conserved first and last residue. The D gene is left open where the match is weak. Part of the rows lack a size; the others show once, few, many or a class for expanded clones.

d_call	clone_size	v_call	j_call	cdr3_nt	cdr3_aa
.	.	TRBV10-3	TRBJ1-2	TGTGCCATCAGTGAGTCGAGGTGGGCCTGGGATCCAGGCTACACCTTC	CAISESRWAWDPGYTF
.	.	TRBV5-4	TRBJ1-5	TGTGCCAGCAGCTTTGCTCCAAGCAATCAGCCCCAGCATTTT	CASSFAPSNQPQHF
TRBD2	.	TRBV29-1	TRBJ2-3	TGCAGCGCCATAGCGGGGAACACAGATACGCAGTATTTT	CSAIAGNTDTQYF
.	.	TRBV10-2	TRBJ2-7	TGCGCCAGCAGTGATACCGGGCCGCCTTACTACGAGCAGTACTTC	CASSDTGPPYYEQYF
TRBD2	few	TRBV15	TRBJ2-5	TGTGCCACCAGCAGATCTACTAGCGGGAGGCAAGAGACCCAGTACTTC	CATSRSTSGRQETQYF
TRBD2	.	TRBV12-3/TRBV12-4	TRBJ2-3	TGTGCCAGCAGTTTCATGGCGGGAGGTTATGATACGCAGTATTTT	CASSFMAGGYDTQYF
.	few	TRBV7-2	TRBJ2-5	TGTGCCAGCAGCTCTTTTCTGGGGCTGGAGACCCAGTACTTC	CASSSFLGLETQYF
.	.	TRBV2	TRBJ1-6	TGTGCCAGCAGGATTGCAGGGAGTTTCAATTCACCCCTCCACTTT	CASRIAGSFNSPLHF
.	.	TRBV12-3/TRBV12-4	TRBJ1-5	TGTGCCAGCAGTATCGGACGGGCCAACAATCAGCCCCAGCATTTT	CASSIGRANNQPQHF
.	.	TRBV4-3	TRBJ2-3	TGCGCCAGCAGCCTCGATCGGACAGCCCGCACAGATACGCAGTATTTT	CASSLDRTARTDTQYF
TRBD1	.	TRBV20-1	TRBJ2-1	TGCAGTGCTAGAGACGGACAGGGGGCCAACTACTACAATGAGCAGTTCTTC	CSARDGQGANYYNEQFF
.	.	TRBV9	TRBJ1-4	TGTGCCAGCAGCGTAGATGGCAGATATGAAAAACTGTTTTTT	CASSVDGRYEKLFF
.	.	TRBV6-5	TRBJ2-2	TGTGCCAGCAGACCGCTTACGTTGCCCGGGGAGCTGTTTTTT	CASRPLTLPGELFF
.	.	TRBV11-1	TRBJ2-3	TGTGCCAGCAGCTTAGCGCGGCTGACCCTACAGGGTGGCATTACCCCAGATACGCAGTATTTT	CASSLARLTLQGGITPDTQYF
.	.	TRBV5-6	TRBJ1-2	TGTGCCAGCAGCTTGCAGTTTCTAAGGGATGGCTACACCTTC	CASSLQFLRDGYTF
.	.	TRBV10-3	TRBJ2-7	TGTGCCATCAGTTCCGGGAGAGGAGTCCACTACGAGCAGTACTTC	CAISSGRGVHYEQYF
TRBD2	.	TRBV20-1	TRBJ2-1	TGCAGTGCTGAGGGAGGGCGGGAGTCGTCATATGAGCAGTTCTTC	CSAEGGRESSYEQFF
.	few	TRBV15	TRBJ2-7	TGTGCCACCAAAAACCGGGACGCAGCATTAAATGAGCAGTACTTC	CATKNRDAALNEQYF
.	.	TRBV9	TRBJ1-1	TGTGCCAGCAGCGAATCCGGGACGGACACTGAAGCTTTCTTT	CASSESGTDTEAFF
TRBD2	once	TRBV20-1	TRBJ2-7	TGCAGTGCTCACTCTAGCGGCGCCTACGAGCAGTACTTC	CSAHSSGAYEQYF
.	few	TRBV20-1	TRBJ2-7	TGCAGTGCTGGCTTACTCCCAGGGATCTACGAGCAGTACTTC	CSAGLLPGIYEQYF
.	.	TRBV4-2	TRBJ1-2	TGTGCCAGCAGCCAAGATAGGGGGGCGTTAGGCTACACCTTC	CASSQDRGALGYTF
TRBD1	.	TRBV6-5	TRBJ2-7	TGTGCCAGCAGTTACAGGACAGGGGAGGCCTACGAGCAGTACTTC	CASSYRTGEAYEQYF
.	.	TRBV10-3	TRBJ2-7	TGTGCCATCCGGGACAATCTATACGAGCAGTACTTC	CAIRDNLYEQYF
.	.	TRBV25-1	TRBJ2-3	TGTACCAGCAGTGGCCTGACCGATACGCAGTATTTT	CTSSGLTDTQYF
.	few	TRBV29-1	TRBJ2-1	TGCAGCGTAGCCACAGGGTCGGCCTACAATGAGCAGTTCTTC	CSVATGSAYNEQFF
.	few	TRBV15	TRBJ2-7	TGTGCCACCAGCAGAGATCCCGGACCCGACTACGAGCAGTACTTC	CATSRDPGPDYEQYF
.	.	TRBV20-1	TRBJ2-7	TGCAGCCCCACGTCGGATATCCGTTCCTACGAGCAGTACTTC	CSPTSDIRSYEQYF
.	.	TRBV4-1	TRBJ1-2	TGCGCCAGCAGCCAAGATAATGCAGGGGTGGCCTATGGCTACACCTTC	CASSQDNAGVAYGYTF
.	few	TRBV29-1	TRBJ1-2	TGCAACTCGGGGGCGGGTAACTATGGCTACACCTTC	CNSGAGNYGYTF
TRBD1	few	TRBV20-1	TRBJ1-2	TGCAGTGCTTCCGGGACAGATGTTAACTATGGCTACACCTTC	CSASGTDVNYGYTF
.	.	TRBV6-5	TRBJ2-1	TGTGCCAGCAGTTACGGGCAAGCTCCGAGCTCCTACAATGAGCAGTTCTTC	CASSYGQAPSSYNEQFF
TRBD2	.	TRBV10-3	TRBJ2-4	TGTGCCATCAGTGATCCGGGAGGAACAAACATTCAGTACTTC	CAISDPGGTNIQYF
.	.	TRBV29-1	TRBJ2-1	TGCAGCGTCAAAGGTGTTGAGCAGTTCTTC	CSVKGVEQFF
.	.	TRBV2	TRBJ2-7	TGTGCCAGCCGGGACTTTACTTCCTACGAGCAGTACTTC	CASRDFTSYEQYF
.	.	TRBV12-3/TRBV12-4	TRBJ2-7	TGTGCCAGCAGCCAGGTTATCTACGAGCAGTACTTC	CASSQVIYEQYF
TRBD2	.	TRBV29-1	TRBJ2-7	TGCAGCGTCTGGACTAGAACAGAGAATGAGCAGTACTTC	CSVWTRTENEQYF
TRBD2	.	TRBV27	TRBJ2-1	TGTGCCAGCAGTACGTGGACTAGCGGGAGATCCAATGAGCAGTTCTTC	CASSTWTSGRSNEQFF
TRBD1	few	TRBV4-3	TRBJ2-7	TGCGCCAGCAGCCAAGAGTTTCGAGGAGACAGGGTTGGCACCCACGAGCAGTACTTC	CASSQEFRGDRVGTHEQYF
TRBD2	.	TRBV4-3	TRBJ2-4	TGCGCCAGCAGCCCCAACGGCGGGGGGATATACATGAACGCCAAAAACATTCAGTACTTC	CASSPNGGGIYMNAKNIQYF
.	.	TRBV6-5	TRBJ2-1	TGTGCCAGCAGTCATCGGTGGGGGGACAATGAGCAGTTCTTC	CASSHRWGDNEQFF
.	few	TRBV5-1	TRBJ2-7	TGCGCCAGCAGCTTGGCCGGGTCCCGGGTTATCGGTCGCGAGCAGTACTTC	CASSLAGSRVIGREQYF
TRBD1	few	TRBV4-1	TRBJ1-2	TGCGCCAGCAGCCAGGAAAGACAGGGGGCTGAAGGCTACACCTTC	CASSQERQGAEGYTF
TRBD2	.	TRBV4-2	TRBJ2-4	TGTGCCAGCAGCCAAGAGGGGAGACTAGCGGTTCCCTTAGCCAAAAACATTCAGTACTTC	CASSQEGRLAVPLAKNIQYF
.	.	TRBV2	TRBJ1-3	TGTGCCAGCAGCCGAGATTATGGAAACACCATATATTTT	CASSRDYGNTIYF
.	few	TRBV29-1	TRBJ2-5	TGCAGCGCTCAAAGGGGCGGGGTACAAGAGACCCAGTACTTC	CSAQRGGVQETQYF
.	.	TRBV12-3/TRBV12-4	TRBJ2-7	TGTGCCAGCAGTATCTTATGGCGGGGGACAGGTAATTACGAGCAGTACTTC	CASSILWRGTGNYEQYF
TRBD1	few	TRBV20-1	TRBJ1-5	TGCAGTGCTACAGAAAGACAGGGACAGCCCCAGCATTTT	CSATERQGQPQHF
.	.	TRBV5-1	TRBJ2-3	TGCGCCAGCAGCTGGGAACGAGCGCGATCAGATACGCAGTATTTT	CASSWERARSDTQYF
.	.	TRBV7-9	TRBJ2-5	TGTGCCAGCAGCCAAGCTGGCGCCGAAGGAGAGACCCAGTACTTC	CASSQAGAEGETQYF
.	.	TRBV5-1	TRBJ1-1	TGCGCCAGCAGCACTGAACAGAAATTGAACACTGAAGCTTTCTTT	CASSTEQKLNTEAFF
.	once	TRBV6-2/TRBV6-3	TRBJ2-2	TGTGCCAGCGTGGCCAGTGTTAACACCGGGGAGCTGTTTTTT	CASVASVNTGELFF
.	.	TRBV5-1	TRBJ2-5	TGCGCCAGCAGCTTTTCGGCCGGGACACCCGATGAGACCCAGTACTTC	CASSFSAGTPDETQYF
TRBD2	few	TRBV4-2	TRBJ2-1	TGTGCCAGCAGCCAACGGACTAGCGTTCAGTTCTTC	CASSQRTSVQFF